This entry is about one T cell receptor beta chain. What it binds is not known. Study donors comprised healthy, HIV-negative adults devoid of recent acute infection or vaccination. The entry originates in a study of shared clonotypes between healthy human individuals. Looking at the study overall: Each donor contributed plates that comprised three CD4 naive, three CD4 memory, two CD8 naive and one CD8 memory. The study, taken as a whole, reports: As a rule, naive subsets had a larger estimated richness than memory subsets.

J was trimmed by 6 bases and V by 4 bases; bases with no gene match: 6. The CDR3 extends over 15 amino acids. Germline CDR1 SGHRS, CDR2 YFSETQ. For sorted subsets, approximately 180 ng DNA per replicate equaled 30,000 or so T cell genomes. Assay: immunoSEQ multiplex PCR; the TCRdb copy retains only in-frame clones and omits some. The table has about a million clones, approximately 76% seen once; the top ten hold about 1.5%. The specimen was memory CD4+ T cells sorted from blood. Stated subset: CD45RA-negative fraction. The V gene is TRBV5-1, the J gene TRBJ2-3; 12 bases are shared with TRBD2. The TCR comes from a man in his late teens or twenties in good health. CDR3 nucleotide sequence: TGCGCCAGCAGCCGTACTAGCGGGGGGCCCGATACGCAGTATTTT. Its protein is CASSRTSGGPDTQYF.